The 16 T cell receptor beta chains reported below all come from one sample, sequenced in a study of beta chain features in type 1 diabetes. Whole-study findings and limits: TCRB CDR3s were moderately but significantly shorter in Type 1 diabetes patients in all four CD4+ subsets.

Every bit of the isolated RNA underwent reverse transcription, so sequencing read expressed TCRB transcripts. Clones were read by immunoSEQ multiplex PCR, and TCRdb kept only the in-frame ones, dropping some. The repertoire holds some 280,000 clones, with roughly an eighth as singletons. These receptors' targets are unknown. Material: naive CD4+ T cells from blood. Receptors originate from a man under 40 with type 1 diabetes.

The chain joins TRBV2 to TRBJ1-5; the D gene is possibly TRBD1 (5 bases). V gave up 9 bases and J gave up 0 bases, with 12 bases separating them. Looked up from germline, CDR1 is SNHLY and CDR2 is FYNNEI. The CDR3 spans 14 residues. CDR3 sequence (DNA): TGTGCCAGTTCCAGGGCTACTAGCAATCAGCCCCAGCATTTT. Protein sequence: CASSRATSNQPQHF.

This clone has more than one count but fewer than ten. The rearrangement joins TRBV5-6 to TRBJ2-1, with 8 nucleotides matching TRBD1. The CDR3 is made up of 11 amino acids. The ends lost 5 bases at V and 15 bases at J; junction bases unmatched: 7. Germline V gene lookup returns CDR1 SGHDT and CDR2 YYEEEE. The CDR3 region is CASSLGQGRFF. CDR3 bases: TGTGCCAGCAGTCTCGGACAGGGACGGTTCTTC.

This clone was counted a few times. The identical CDR3 is also encoded by other nucleotide sequences in the sample. The chain employs TRBV7-9 and TRBJ2-6, with 7 bases matching TRBD1. From germline, CDR1 is SEHNR and CDR2 FQNEAQ (reference sequence). The V and J ends lost 5 bases and 0 bases, in that order; junction bases with no gene match: 1. The length of the CDR3 is 15 residues. Written as DNA, the CDR3 is TGTGCCAGCAGCCGACAGGGCTCTGGGGCCAACGTCCTGACTTTC. Amino acids: CASSRQGSGANVLTF.

There are a few counts of this clone. The V gene is TRBV12-5, the J gene TRBJ2-2, with D possibly being TRBD1 (5 bases). Germline V gene data show CDR1 as LGHNT and CDR2 as FRNRAP. The V end lost 6 bases, the J end lost 1 base, and 6 bases lay between the germline ends. The CDR3 is 13 amino acids. Written as DNA, the CDR3 is TGTGCTAGTGGCACAGGGAACACCGGGGAGCTGTTTTTT. As protein: CASGTGNTGELFF. Supplemented by reference TRBV12-5 and TRBJ2-2, the full variable domain reads DARVTQTPRHKVTEMGQEVTMRCQPILGHNTVFWYRQTMMQGLELLAYFRNRAPLDDSGMPKDRFSAEMPDATLATLKIQPSEPRDSAVYFCASGTGNTGELFFGEGSRLTVL.

The DNA of the CDR3 is TGTGCCTGGAAGGGGACAAAAAACGAGCAGTACTTC. This gives the protein CAWKGTKNEQYF. The V and J genes are TRBV30 and TRBJ2-7; possibly TRBD1 for D (6 bases). Per the germline V gene, CDR1 is GTSNPN and CDR2 is SVGIG (reference sequence). V was trimmed by 4 bases and J by 5 bases, leaving 12 bases between them. This CDR3 is 12 amino acids long.

A few counts support this clone. The chain carries TRBV28 and TRBJ2-1; 10 positions agree with TRBD2. The CDR3 covers 16 residues. Looked up from germline, CDR1 is MDHEN and CDR2 is SYDVKM. V trimming: 3 bases; J trimming: 10 bases; junction bases outside the gene matches: 12. This CDR3 is CASSLAASGRTGEQFF. DNA of the CDR3: TGTGCCAGCAGTTTGGCCGCTAGCGGGAGAACGGGGGAGCAGTTCTTC.

The chain is built from TRBV2 and TRBJ2-3, with TRBD1 matching 10 bases. CDR1 SNHLY and CDR2 FYNNEI come from the germline V gene. V dropped 4 bases and J dropped 2; count of bases not matched to a gene: 3. The CDR3 covers 15 residues. CDR3 DNA: TGTGCCAGCAGTGGGGACAGGGGTGCCACAGATACGCAGTATTTT. This translates into CASSGDRGATDTQYF.

CDR3 loop: CASSQDPQTEAFF. The CDR3 nucleotides read TGCGCCAGCAGCCAAGATCCACAGACGGAAGCTTTCTTT. This chain connects TRBV4-3 to TRBJ1-1; D is unresolved. Germline V gene lookup returns CDR1 LGHNA and CDR2 YSLEER. The length of the CDR3 is 13 residues. V was shortened by 0 bases and J by 8 bases, with 10 bases between the two germline ends.

The rearrangement uses TRBV19 and TRBJ2-3, with D possibly being TRBD1 (7 bases). Trimming took off 10 bases at V and 2 bases at J, with 10 bases between the two ends. The CDR3 loop spans 12 amino acids. CDR1 and CDR2 from the germline V gene are LNHDA and SQIVND (reference sequence). The CDR3 is CATGGYTDTQYF. The CDR3 nucleotides are TGTGCCACAGGGGGGTACACAGATACGCAGTATTTT.

This clone was counted a few times. V and J are TRBV19 and TRBJ1-5; D gene ambiguous. The germline gives CDR1 LNHDA, CDR2 SQIVND (reference sequence). Trimming took 4 bases from V and 4 from J, leaving 5 bases between them. CDR3 length: 12 amino acids. This CDR3 is CASSNINQPQHF. CDR3 nucleotide sequence: TGTGCCAGTAGTAACATAAATCAGCCCCAGCATTTT. Full variable domain (remainder filled in from reference TRBV19 and TRBJ1-5): DGGITQSPKYLFRKEGQNVTLSCEQNLNHDAMYWYRQDPGQGLRLIYYSQIVNDFQKGDIAEGYSVSREKKESFPLTVTSAQKNPTAFYLCASSNINQPQHFGDGTRLSIL.

This chain joins TRBV5-1 and TRBJ2-5; D unresolved. Looked up from germline, CDR1 is SGHRS and CDR2 is YFSETQ. V was cut by 1 base and J by 5 bases, with 6 bases left in between. The CDR3 loop spans 12 amino acids. The CDR3 region is CASSLPQETQYF. DNA of the CDR3: TGCGCCAGCAGCTTGCCTCAGGAGACCCAGTACTTC.

The V gene is TRBV7-9, the J gene TRBJ1-1; D uncertain. Germline CDR1 is SEHNR and CDR2 is FQNEAQ (reference sequence). The CDR3 runs 16 residues. Trimming cost V 2 bases and J 0 bases, with 13 bases left between them. The CDR3 DNA reads TGTGCCAGCAGCTTAAATAAAGCCGCGATGAACACTGAAGCTTTCTTT. This gives the protein CASSLNKAAMNTEAFF.

This clone was counted only a few times. This chain connects TRBV6-5 to TRBJ2-1; D gene ambiguous. The CDR3 covers 12 residues. CDR1 MNHEY and CDR2 SVGAGI come from the germline V gene. V lost 8 bases and J lost 1, with 6 bases in between. The CDR3, as DNA: TGTGCCAGCTGGAGTTCCTACAATGAGCAGTTCTTC. As protein: CASWSSYNEQFF.

This clone was counted between two and nine times. The rearrangement uses TRBV6-5 and TRBJ2-5, with 8 bases identical to TRBD1. Germline lookup yields CDR1 MNHEY and CDR2 SVGAGI. The CDR3 sequence is 13 residues long. V lost 8 bases, J lost 5 bases, and 7 bases stayed unmatched. CDR3 residues: CASGLTGGETQYF. The CDR3, as DNA: TGTGCCAGCGGACTAACAGGGGGGGAGACCCAGTACTTC.

This clone was picked up a small number of times. The chain links TRBV28 to TRBJ1-2; a possible D gene is TRBD1 (5 bases). Germline CDR1 MDHEN, CDR2 SYDVKM. V was clipped by 10 bases and J by 6 bases, with 9 bases between them. The CDR3 length is 10 residues. The CDR3 sequence: CATQGHGYTF. For the CDR3, the DNA is TGTGCCACCCAGGGCCATGGCTACACCTTC.

This clone showed up just a few times. V is TRBV9 and J is TRBJ2-7; tentative D call: TRBD2 (6 bases). V was clipped by 0 bases and J by 3 bases, with 16 bases between them. Germline assignment: CDR1 SGDLS and CDR2 YYNGEE. This CDR3 is built from 16 residues. CDR3 loop: CASSVGGGGSGYEQYF. CDR3 coding DNA: TGTGCCAGCAGCGTAGGGGGAGGAGGGTCGGGCTACGAGCAGTACTTC.